The source of this TCR beta chain is a study of vaccination effects on CD4 cells after COVID-19. Findings of the study overall: Few convalescent patients and no early post-infection timepoints were included in the study.

The CDR3 spans 13 residues. Germline V gene sequence: CDR1 ENHRY, CDR2 SYGVKD. Trimming cost V 11 bases and J 7 bases, with 15 bases left between them. It was after around eleven days of culture that CD4+ T cells were isolated. Everyone in the study got two shots of either the BNT162b2 or mRNA-1273 vaccine. A note on this clone: Its antigen is unknown.

Here immunoSEQ multiplex PCR was the method, and the copy in TCRdb shows in-frame clones only, minus some. The table includes approximately 57,000 clones, around 84% detected once. V is TRBV10-3 and J is TRBJ1-6, with no clear D. The receptor comes from a human donor who received a COVID-19 vaccine. The sample consisted of CD4+ T cells from PBMCs cultured without peptide, taken after COVID-19 vaccination. This CDR3 reads CAAGERENSPLHF. The CDR3 DNA follows: TGTGCCGCCGGGGAGAGGGAGAATTCACCCCTCCACTTT.